A selection of T cell receptor beta chains follows, all from one sample in a study of blood T cells in healthy people across ages. TCRdb processed the 5' RACE reads anew with MiXCR; each CDR3 protein has one entry. This sample carries 1.6 million or so distinct CDR3 sequences, around 36% of them seen once, and the ten largest clones take about 11%. Sequenced input: blood. The receptors originated from a woman aged 30 to 39 in good health. CDR3s include the opening cysteine and the closing phenylalanine or tryptophan. The order of the fields is clone size, J gene, V gene, D gene, CDR3 protein, CDR3 DNA. The D gene is left open where the match is weak. Rows may omit the clone size; those that give it use once, few, many or a size class.

abundance: .; j_gene: TRBJ2-7; v_gene: TRBV11-2; d_gene: .; CDR3aa: CASSLARRTPIYEQYF; CDR3nt: TGTGCCAGCAGCTTAGCGCGGAGAACCCCTATTTACGAGCAGTACTTC
abundance: many; j_gene: TRBJ2-7; v_gene: TRBV20-1; d_gene: .; CDR3aa: CSARDDRVSYEQYF; CDR3nt: TGCAGTGCTAGAGATGATAGAGTTTCCTACGAGCAGTACTTC
abundance: few; j_gene: TRBJ1-6; v_gene: TRBV10-3; d_gene: TRBD1; CDR3aa: CAINRGDNSPLHF; CDR3nt: TGTGCCATCAACAGGGGAGATAATTCACCCCTCCACTTT
abundance: few; j_gene: TRBJ2-7; v_gene: TRBV6-1; d_gene: TRBD2; CDR3aa: CASSELAGDEIYEQYF; CDR3nt: TGTGCCAGCAGTGAGCTAGCGGGGGACGAAATCTACGAGCAGTACTTC
abundance: few; j_gene: TRBJ2-4; v_gene: TRBV4-2; d_gene: .; CDR3aa: CASSLPRAGTPAKNIQYF; CDR3nt: TGTGCCAGCAGCCTCCCGAGAGCCGGGACTCCAGCCAAAAACATTCAGTACTTC
abundance: .; j_gene: TRBJ1-2; v_gene: TRBV27; d_gene: .; CDR3aa: CASSSTVLLNYGYTF; CDR3nt: TGTGCCAGCAGTTCGACAGTGCTACTGAACTATGGCTACACCTTC
abundance: few; j_gene: TRBJ2-3; v_gene: TRBV5-1; d_gene: .; CDR3aa: CASSSGGIRGDTQYF; CDR3nt: TGCGCCAGCAGCTCAGGGGGGATCCGGGGAGATACGCAGTATTTT
abundance: .; j_gene: TRBJ2-1; v_gene: TRBV7-3; d_gene: TRBD1; CDR3aa: CASSWDRANFNEQFF; CDR3nt: TGTGCCAGCAGCTGGGACAGGGCCAACTTCAATGAGCAGTTCTTC
abundance: few; j_gene: TRBJ1-1; v_gene: TRBV7-3; d_gene: .; CDR3aa: CASSFQIQSEAFF; CDR3nt: TGTGCCAGCAGCTTTCAAATCCAGAGTGAAGCTTTCTTT
abundance: .; j_gene: TRBJ1-2; v_gene: TRBV29-1; d_gene: TRBD1; CDR3aa: CSVRTGREGYTF; CDR3nt: TGCAGCGTGAGGACAGGGCGGGAAGGCTACACCTTC
abundance: .; j_gene: TRBJ2-7; v_gene: TRBV6-1; d_gene: .; CDR3aa: CASSVSSGPSYEQYF; CDR3nt: TGTGCCAGCAGTGTTTCGTCAGGCCCGAGCTACGAGCAGTACTTC
abundance: .; j_gene: TRBJ2-2; v_gene: TRBV10-3; d_gene: .; CDR3aa: CAISERRAGELFF; CDR3nt: TGTGCCATCAGTGAGAGGCGGGCCGGGGAGCTGTTTTTT
abundance: few; j_gene: TRBJ2-2; v_gene: TRBV29-1; d_gene: .; CDR3aa: CSVEVVKATGELFF; CDR3nt: TGCAGCGTTGAAGTCGTTAAGGCCACCGGGGAGCTGTTTTTT
abundance: once; j_gene: TRBJ2-3; v_gene: TRBV12-3/TRBV12-4; d_gene: .; CDR3aa: CASDGVPTDTQYF; CDR3nt: TGTGCCAGCGACGGGGTGCCAACAGATACGCAGTATTTT
abundance: .; j_gene: TRBJ2-7; v_gene: TRBV7-3; d_gene: .; CDR3aa: CASSLGQPSLGYEQYF; CDR3nt: TGTGCCAGCAGCCTCGGACAACCTTCGCTGGGCTACGAGCAGTACTTC
abundance: few; j_gene: TRBJ2-7; v_gene: TRBV7-6; d_gene: TRBD1; CDR3aa: CASSSGGQGAFYEQYF; CDR3nt: TGTGCCAGCAGCTCAGGGGGACAGGGGGCGTTTTACGAGCAGTACTTC
abundance: many; j_gene: TRBJ2-3; v_gene: TRBV9; d_gene: .; CDR3aa: CASSAPTPGDTQYF; CDR3nt: TGTGCCAGCAGCGCACCCACCCCAGGAGATACGCAGTATTTT
abundance: .; j_gene: TRBJ1-1; v_gene: TRBV2; d_gene: TRBD1; CDR3aa: CASTGTAKKTLTAFF; CDR3nt: TGTGCCAGCACCGGGACAGCTAAAAAAACACTGACAGCTTTCTTT
abundance: .; j_gene: TRBJ2-7; v_gene: TRBV12-3/TRBV12-4; d_gene: TRBD2; CDR3aa: CASTAAGATYNEQYF; CDR3nt: TGTGCCAGCACCGCAGCGGGGGCTACCTACAATGAGCAGTACTTC
abundance: .; j_gene: TRBJ2-7; v_gene: TRBV5-1; d_gene: .; CDR3aa: CASSLRTGRDYEQYF; CDR3nt: TGCGCCAGCAGCTTGAGGACAGGGAGGGACTACGAGCAGTACTTC
abundance: many; j_gene: TRBJ2-3; v_gene: TRBV29-1; d_gene: TRBD1; CDR3aa: CSVERGQGGTDTQYF; CDR3nt: TGCAGCGTTGAGCGGGGACAGGGAGGCACAGATACGCAGTATTTT
abundance: .; j_gene: TRBJ1-1; v_gene: TRBV7-9; d_gene: .; CDR3aa: CASRETGNTEAFF; CDR3nt: TGTGCCAGCAGGGAGACAGGGAACACTGAAGCTTTCTTT
abundance: .; j_gene: TRBJ1-1; v_gene: TRBV12-3/TRBV12-4; d_gene: .; CDR3aa: CASSLRGAEPEAFF; CDR3nt: TGTGCCAGCAGTTTAAGGGGAGCTGAGCCTGAAGCTTTCTTT
abundance: .; j_gene: TRBJ2-1; v_gene: TRBV28; d_gene: .; CDR3aa: CASSPPDGHYNEQFF; CDR3nt: TGTGCCAGCAGTCCCCCTGACGGTCACTACAATGAGCAGTTCTTC